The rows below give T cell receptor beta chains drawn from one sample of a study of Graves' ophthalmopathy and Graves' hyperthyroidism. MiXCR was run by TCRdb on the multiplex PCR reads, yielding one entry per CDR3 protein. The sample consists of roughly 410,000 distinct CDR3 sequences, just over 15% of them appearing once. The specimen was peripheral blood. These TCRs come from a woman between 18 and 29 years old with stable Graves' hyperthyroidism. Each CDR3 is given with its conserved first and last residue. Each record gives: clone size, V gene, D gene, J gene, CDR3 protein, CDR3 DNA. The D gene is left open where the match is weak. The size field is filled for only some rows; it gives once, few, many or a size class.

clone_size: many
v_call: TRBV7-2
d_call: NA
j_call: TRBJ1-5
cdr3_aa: CASSLVAGQGSNQPQHF
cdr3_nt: TGTGCCAGCAGCTTAGTGGCGGGGCAGGGAAGCAATCAGCCCCAGCATTTT

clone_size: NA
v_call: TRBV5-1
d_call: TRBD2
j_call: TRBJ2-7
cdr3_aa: CASSRGTRDYEQYF
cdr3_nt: TGCGCCAGCAGCCGCGGGACTAGGGATTACGAGCAGTACTTC

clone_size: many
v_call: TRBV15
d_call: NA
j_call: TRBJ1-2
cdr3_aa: CATSRDPYGGEDYGYTF
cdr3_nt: TGTGCCACCAGCAGAGATCCGTACGGGGGCGAGGACTATGGCTACACCTTC

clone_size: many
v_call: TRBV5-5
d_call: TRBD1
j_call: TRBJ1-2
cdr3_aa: CASSKGQGREGYTF
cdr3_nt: TGTGCCAGCAGCAAGGGACAGGGGAGGGAAGGCTACACCTTC

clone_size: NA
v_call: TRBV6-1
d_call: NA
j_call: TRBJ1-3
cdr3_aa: CASRIQGIGNAIYF
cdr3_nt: TGTGCCAGCAGGATCCAGGGGATCGGAAACGCCATATATTTT

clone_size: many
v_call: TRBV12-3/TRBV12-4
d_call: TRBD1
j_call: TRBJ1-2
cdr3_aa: CASSPDRDVSGYTF
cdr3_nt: TGTGCCAGCAGTCCGGACAGGGACGTCTCTGGCTACACCTTC

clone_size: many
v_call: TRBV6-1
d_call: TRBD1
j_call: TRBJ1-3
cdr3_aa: CASSGGPGQTIWIGSGNTIYF
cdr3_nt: TGTGCCAGCAGTGGCGGACCGGGACAGACAATCTGGATTGGCTCTGGAAACACCATATATTTT

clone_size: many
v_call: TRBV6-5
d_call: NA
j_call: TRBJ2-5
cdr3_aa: CASSYDGVPVETQYF
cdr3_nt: TGTGCCAGCAGTTACGACGGGGTACCGGTAGAGACCCAGTACTTC

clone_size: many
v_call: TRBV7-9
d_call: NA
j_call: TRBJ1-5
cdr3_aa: CASSADLEPQHF
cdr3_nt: TGTGCCAGCAGCGCGGATTTAGAGCCCCAGCATTTT

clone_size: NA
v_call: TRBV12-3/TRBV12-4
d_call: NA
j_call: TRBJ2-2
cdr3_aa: CASSSNTGELCF
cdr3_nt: TGTGCCAGCAGTTCCAACACCGGGGAGCTGTGTTTT

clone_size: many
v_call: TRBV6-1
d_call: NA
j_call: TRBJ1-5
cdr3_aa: CASRTGGGHQPQHF
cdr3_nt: TGTGCCAGCAGAACTGGGGGAGGACATCAGCCCCAGCATTTT

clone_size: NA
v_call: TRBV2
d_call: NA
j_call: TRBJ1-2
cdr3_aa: CASSLAPYGYTF
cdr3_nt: TGTGCCAGCAGCTTAGCACCGTATGGCTACACCTTC

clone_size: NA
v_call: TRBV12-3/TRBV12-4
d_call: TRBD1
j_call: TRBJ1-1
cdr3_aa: CASGQGWTLNTEAFF
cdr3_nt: TGTGCCAGCGGACAGGGGTGGACCTTGAACACTGAAGCTTTCTTT

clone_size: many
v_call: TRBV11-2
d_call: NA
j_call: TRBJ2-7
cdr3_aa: CASSHISDEQYF
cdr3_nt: TGTGCCAGCAGCCATATCAGCGACGAGCAGTACTTC

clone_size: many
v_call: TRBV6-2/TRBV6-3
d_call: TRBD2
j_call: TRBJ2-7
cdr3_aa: CASSYSQSSGGTYEQYF
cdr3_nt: TGTGCCAGCAGTTACTCCCAATCCAGCGGGGGGACTTACGAGCAGTACTTC

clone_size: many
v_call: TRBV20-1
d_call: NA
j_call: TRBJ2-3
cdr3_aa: CSARAGLTDTQYF
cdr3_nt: TGCAGTGCTAGGGCGGGACTCACAGATACGCAGTATTTT

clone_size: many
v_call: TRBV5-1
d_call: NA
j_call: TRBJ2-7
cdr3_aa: CASTYSDTGEQYF
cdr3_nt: TGCGCCAGCACCTACTCCGACACCGGCGAGCAGTACTTC

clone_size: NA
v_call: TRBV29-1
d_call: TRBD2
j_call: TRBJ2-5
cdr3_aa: CSAQRGTGGETQYF
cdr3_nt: TGCAGCGCCCAGAGGGGCACGGGAGGAGAGACCCAGTACTTC

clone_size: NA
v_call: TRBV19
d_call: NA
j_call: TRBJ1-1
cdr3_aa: CASSNRAANTEAFF
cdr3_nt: TGTGCCAGTAGTAATCGAGCCGCAAACACTGAAGCTTTCTTT

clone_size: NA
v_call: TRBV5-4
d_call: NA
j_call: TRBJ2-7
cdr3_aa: CASSLAGFRTPHWEQYF
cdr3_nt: TGTGCCAGCAGCTTGGCCGGCTTTAGGACCCCCCACTGGGAGCAGTACTTC

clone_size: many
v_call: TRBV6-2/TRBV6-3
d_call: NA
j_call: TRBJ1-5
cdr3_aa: CASRPLAGNQPQHF
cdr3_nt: TGTGCCAGCAGACCCCTCGCGGGGAATCAGCCCCAGCATTTT

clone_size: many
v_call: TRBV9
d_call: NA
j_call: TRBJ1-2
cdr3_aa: CASSVGYGEPNYGYTF
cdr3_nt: TGTGCCAGCAGCGTAGGTTATGGCGAACCAAACTATGGCTACACCTTC